The present TCR beta chain was sequenced within a study of PD-1 blockade in mismatch repair-deficient tumors. CDR1 MDHEN and CDR2 SYDVKM come from the germline V gene. Germline trimming cut 1 base from V and 4 bases from J; bases unmatched to any gene: 5. This CDR3 spans 16 amino acids. Profiling relied on immunoSEQ multiplex PCR, and the TCRdb table lists in-frame clones only, not all of them. The sample includes approximately 120,000 clones, about 86% of them seen just once. The chain recombines TRBV28 with TRBJ2-3; 10 nucleotides line up with TRBD2. Sequencing was performed on peripheral blood, taken 44 weeks after starting pembrolizumab. The receptor was derived from an adult with mismatch repair-deficient cancer. The DNA of the CDR3 is TGTGCCAGCAGTTTATCGGCTAGCGGGAGTTCAGATACGCAGTATTTT. Translation: CASSLSASGSSDTQYF.